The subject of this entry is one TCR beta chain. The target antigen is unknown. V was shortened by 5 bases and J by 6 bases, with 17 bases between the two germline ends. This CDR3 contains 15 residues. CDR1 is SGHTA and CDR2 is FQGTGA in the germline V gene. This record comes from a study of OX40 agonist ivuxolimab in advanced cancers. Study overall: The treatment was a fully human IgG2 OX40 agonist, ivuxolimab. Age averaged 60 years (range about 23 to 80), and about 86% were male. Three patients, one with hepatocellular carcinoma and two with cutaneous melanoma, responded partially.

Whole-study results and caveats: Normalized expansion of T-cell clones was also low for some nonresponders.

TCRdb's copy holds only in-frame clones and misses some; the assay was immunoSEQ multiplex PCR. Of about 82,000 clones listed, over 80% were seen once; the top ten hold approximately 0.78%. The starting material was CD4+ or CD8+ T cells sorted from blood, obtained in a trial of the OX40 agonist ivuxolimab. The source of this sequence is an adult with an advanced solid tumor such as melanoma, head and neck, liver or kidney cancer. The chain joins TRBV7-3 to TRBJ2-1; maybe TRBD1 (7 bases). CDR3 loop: CASSPGGGWANEQFF. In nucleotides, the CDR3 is TGTGCCAGCAGCCCCGGAGGGGGCTGGGCCAATGAGCAGTTCTTC. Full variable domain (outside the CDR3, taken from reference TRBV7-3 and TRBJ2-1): GAGVSQTPSNKVTEKGKYVELRCDPISGHTALYWYRQSLGQGPEFLIYFQGTGAADDSGLPNDRFFAVRPEGSVSTLKIQRTERGDSAVYLCASSPGGGWANEQFFGPGTRLTVL.